Shown below are 8 T cell receptor beta chains from a single sample sequenced in a study of regulatory T cells in long-lasting Graves disease (dated by TCRdb to the early 2020s). Receptor libraries were prepared by multiplex PCR. Data came from an Illumina HiSeq 4000. CDR3 regions were amplified by Arm-PCR with iRepertoire HTBI primers to construct TCR beta libraries. TCRdb reran the public reads through fastp at Q25 and MiXCR, keeping productive beta chains. Every entry covers one CDR3 protein and lists the most common genes and DNA from its rows. The table for this sample lists about 430,000 distinct CDR3 sequences; approximately 15% of them were counted only once. Of the sample, 7.8% falls within the top ten clones. The sample's time point, from its label and the paper: newly diagnosed GD, antithyroid drugs for less than 3 months. For both TCR sequencing and RNA sequencing, RNA was extracted from PBMCs using TRIzol.

The sample was also linked to a second study, of T cells in Graves' hyperthyroidism and ophthalmopathy.

The material sequenced was peripheral blood mononuclear cells (PBMCs), taken at new diagnosis, from a patient treated with antithyroid drugs. The source is a woman in her thirties or forties with Graves disease. Donor details come from another sample of the same person, matched by shared clones.

This clonotype was seen at least ten times. The J gene is TRBJ2-7, the V gene TRBV7-2, with 8 nucleotides matching TRBD1. The CDR3 is made up of 14 amino acids. Trimming at V came to 4 bases and at J to 3 bases, leaving 5 bases not matched to a gene. CDR1 SGHTA and CDR2 FQGNSA come from the germline V gene. DNA of the CDR3: TGTGCCAGCAGCTCCTTTACAGGGGGCTACGAGCAGTACTTC. Residues: CASSSFTGGYEQYF. The full variable domain, rest sourced from reference TRBV7-2 and TRBJ2-7, is GAGVSQSPSNKVTEKGKDVELRCDPISGHTALYWYRQSLGQGLEFLIYFQGNSAPDKSGLPSDRFSAERTGGSVSTLTIQRTQQEDSAVYLCASSSFTGGYEQYFGPGTRLTVT.

This clonotype was seen many times. At one of its ends the junction is not consistent with the germline gene, which may arise from a read error. The gene calls are TRBV19 and TRBJ1-1, with a tentative D call TRBD1 (6 bases). The CDR3 is made up of 13 amino acids. The germline V gene has CDR1 LNHDA and CDR2 SQIVND (reference sequence). CDR3 region: CASSTGPNTEAFF. As DNA, the CDR3 is TGTGCCAGCAGTACAGGGCCGAACACTGAAGCTTTCTTT.

This clonotype was seen ten or more times. V gene TRBV9 combines with J gene TRBJ1-1; weak D call: TRBD1 (5 bases). The CDR3 length is 14 residues. The V and J ends lost 1 base and 4 bases respectively, with 11 bases between them. Germline V gene lookup returns CDR1 SGDLS and CDR2 YYNGEE. The CDR3 DNA follows: TGTGCCAGCAGCGTAAGGCAGGGTGGCACTGAAGCTTTCTTT. It translates to CASSVRQGGTEAFF.

This clonotype was counted between two and nine times. The chain employs TRBV3-1 and TRBJ1-1; D ambiguous. The CDR3 consists of 14 residues. CDR1 LGHDT and CDR2 YNNKEL come from the germline V gene (reference sequence). Trimming pared 2 bases from V and 0 bases from J, leaving 7 bases between. CDR3 sequence reads: CASSQYSLNTEAFF. As DNA, the CDR3 is TGTGCCAGCAGCCAATACAGTTTGAACACTGAAGCTTTCTTT.

This clonotype has at least ten counts. The V gene is TRBV11-2, the J gene TRBJ2-5, with D perhaps matching TRBD2 (5 bases). There are 14 residues in the CDR3. With 1 base removed from V and 4 bases from J, the gap between germline ends came to 10 bases. From germline, CDR1 is SGHAT and CDR2 FQNNGV. The CDR3 nucleotides read TGTGCCAGCAGCTTAGGGACTGCTGTAGAGACCCAGTACTTC. It specifies CASSLGTAVETQYF.

In its sample, this clonotype was seen many times. This rearrangement joins TRBV5-5 to TRBJ1-4; 9 nucleotides line up with TRBD1. The CDR3 runs to 14 residues. Unmatched junction bases numbered 5, after V lost 4 bases and J lost 7 bases. Germline V CDR1 and CDR2: SGHKS, YYEKEE (reference sequence). The CDR3 reads CASSRTGGVEKLFF. CDR3 sequence (DNA): TGTGCCAGCAGCAGAACAGGGGGCGTTGAAAAACTGTTTTTT.

This clonotype was counted ten times or more. The chain is built from TRBV28 and TRBJ2-7; 11 bases fit TRBD1. The J segment lost 5 bases and the V segment lost 7 bases, leaving 10 bases of the junction unmatched. This CDR3 comprises 15 residues. Germline V lookup: CDR1 MDHEN, CDR2 SYDVKM. The CDR3 bases are TGTGCCAGCAAAAACCCAGGACAGGGGGCTCACGAGCAGTACTTC. This codes for CASKNPGQGAHEQYF.

The chain carries TRBV20-1 and TRBJ2-7; maybe TRBD2 (5 bases). This CDR3 comprises 15 residues. Germline assignment: CDR1 DFQATT and CDR2 SNEGSKA (reference sequence). V shed 3 bases and J shed 4 bases, with 19 bases lying between them. This chain's CDR3 is CSARNIKRDTYEQYF. The CDR3 region has the DNA TGCAGTGCTAGGAATATAAAGAGGGATACGTACGAGCAGTACTTC.